A single sample gave rise to the 26 T cell receptor beta chains below, sequenced in a study of T-cell reconstitution after alpha-beta-depleted transplantation in children (dated by TCRdb to 2016 to 2017). According to the study, the label for this sample's treatment or condition signals: allogeneic hematopoietic cell transplantation with graft depleted of TCRalphabeta T cells and CD19 B cells. Library creation used PCR. The reads were generated on an Illumina HiSeq 2500. Molecular barcoding was employed in the preparation of TCR libraries, with unique molecular identifiers being used to normalize TCRbeta repertoire quantification. Through fastp at Q25 and MiXCR, TCRdb rebuilt clones from the public reads, retaining in-frame beta chains. A single entry per CDR3 protein holds the most common genes and DNA from its merged rows. Recorded for this sample are hundreds of thousands of distinct CDR3 sequences; roughly 7.7% of them occurred a single time. Clones ranked in the top ten supply approximately 6.3% of the sample.

This specimen consisted of PBMCs, mostly from graft donor cells, obtained 180 days after TCRalphabeta/CD19-depleted stem cell transplant. These receptors were collected from a male patient between 10 and 17 years old who had a stem cell transplant for acute lymphoblastic leukemia, so the T cells may come from the graft donor.

This clonotype was picked up many times. The chain employs TRBV12-3 or TRBV12-4 and TRBJ2-6; 9 bases line up with TRBD2. Trimming at V came to 2 bases and at J to 0 bases, leaving 11 bases not matched to a gene. The CDR3 runs to 20 residues. The CDR3 DNA reads TGTGCCAGCAGTTTACATCGACTAGCGGCGAACCGCTCTGGGGCCAACGTCCTGACTTTC. Amino acids: CASSLHRLAANRSGANVLTF.

There are many counts of this clonotype. This chain uses TRBV12-3 or TRBV12-4 with TRBJ2-5, with a weak D call TRBD2 (7 bases). Trimming pared 5 bases from V and 3 bases from J, leaving 16 bases between. This CDR3 has 15 amino acids. Written as DNA, the CDR3 is TGTGCCAGCAGTAGGGGGAGGGGACGAGAAGAGACCCAGTACTTC. It is translated as CASSRGRGREETQYF.

This clonotype has a count of ten or more. This sequence joins TRBV10-3 and TRBJ2-7, with D possibly being TRBD1 (5 bases). Germline assignment: CDR1 ENHRY and CDR2 SYGVKD. This CDR3 region has 13 residues. Deletions cut 0 bases from V and 6 bases from J, with 9 bases between. The chain's CDR3 is CAISESVGVEQYF. In nucleotides, the CDR3 is TGTGCCATCAGTGAGTCGGTAGGGGTCGAGCAGTACTTC.

As concerns this clonotype: Since no conserved phenylalanine or tryptophan closes the CDR3, a read error is the likely cause. The chain joins TRBV6-4 to TRBJ2-7, with 8 nucleotides matching TRBD2. Germline V CDR1 and CDR2: MRHNA, SNTAGT. This CDR3 region has 16 residues. V was pared by 7 bases and J by 0 bases, with 11 bases of the junction left unmatched. As DNA, the CDR3 is TGTGCCAGCACAGCGCGGGAGGCCGATGTCTCCTACGAGCAGTACTCC. Its translation is CASTAREADVSYEQYS.

This clonotype showed up many times. The chain recombines TRBV7-6 with TRBJ1-1; perhaps TRBD1 as D (5 bases). The germline gives CDR1 SGHVS, CDR2 FNYEAQ. The CDR3 has 12 amino acids. V shed 5 bases and J shed 9 bases, with 13 bases lying between them. The CDR3 is CASSLARAKAFF. The CDR3 nucleotides read TGTGCCAGCAGCCTTGCCAGGGCGAAAGCTTTCTTT.

This clonotype was observed at least ten times. This sequence joins TRBV27 and TRBJ1-1, with TRBD1 as a possible D gene (5 bases). V lost 7 bases and J 5 bases, leaving 20 bases between the germline ends. The CDR3 sequence is 15 residues long. The germline V gene encodes CDR1 MNHEY and CDR2 SMNVEV (reference sequence). CDR3 region: CASTPGVGVSTEAFF. DNA of the CDR3: TGTGCCAGCACCCCGGGGGTGGGAGTAAGTACTGAAGCTTTCTTT.

This clonotype was counted at least ten times. The gene calls are TRBV28 and TRBJ2-2; 8 nucleotides align to TRBD2. The CDR3 is 15 residues long. From germline, CDR1 is MDHEN and CDR2 SYDVKM. V was pared by 7 bases and J by 2 bases, with 6 bases of the junction left unmatched. This CDR3 is CASNRAGANTGELFF. The DNA for the CDR3 is TGTGCCAGCAATCGAGCGGGAGCCAACACCGGGGAGCTGTTTTTT.

At least ten counts were recorded for this clonotype. The V call is TRBV28, the J call TRBJ2-5; D assignment may be TRBD1 or TRBD2 (5 bases each). This CDR3 contains 14 residues. CDR1 is MDHEN, CDR2 SYDVKM, per germline. Trimming removed 1 base at V and 5 bases at J, with 11 bases between. This chain's CDR3 is CASSLLVGEETQYF. CDR3 sequence (DNA): TGTGCCAGCAGTTTATTAGTAGGGGAGGAGACCCAGTACTTC.

The chain links TRBV3-1 to TRBJ2-1, with D possibly matching TRBD2 (7 bases). The germline V gene encodes CDR1 LGHDT and CDR2 YNNKEL (reference sequence). CDR3 length: 19 amino acids. The CDR3 is CTCSLVGGGRDPRWDEQFF. The DNA for the CDR3 is TGTACCTGCAGTTTAGTGGGGGGGGGGCGGGACCCGCGCTGGGATGAGCAGTTCTTC.

This clonotype occurred many times. The CDR3 region is CASSQDGRRGRETQYF. For the CDR3, the DNA is TGCGCCAGCAGCCAAGATGGGAGGAGGGGGCGGGAGACCCAGTACTTC. The chain combines TRBV4-3 with TRBJ2-5; perhaps TRBD1 as D (7 bases). V was shortened by 0 bases and J by 5 bases, with 16 bases between the two germline ends. Germline V lookup: CDR1 LGHNA, CDR2 YSLEER. CDR3 length equals 16 residues.

In its sample, this clonotype was seen many times. The rearrangement uses TRBV18 and TRBJ2-7; D possibly corresponds to TRBD2 (6 bases). This CDR3 has 13 amino acids. Germline V lookup: CDR1 KGHSH, CDR2 LQKENI. V was clipped by 0 bases and J by 3 bases, with 6 bases between them. This CDR3 is CASSPPTSYEQYF. CDR3 DNA sequence: TGTGCCAGCTCACCACCGACTAGCTACGAGCAGTACTTC. The whole variable domain, remainder taken from reference TRBV18 and TRBJ2-7, is NAGVMQNPRHLVRRRGQEARLRCSPMKGHSHVYWYRQLPEEGLKFMVYLQKENIIDESGMPKERFSAEFPKEGPSILRIQQVVRGDSAAYFCASSPPTSYEQYFGPGTRLTVT.

This clonotype occurred many times. The rearrangement joins TRBV6-6 to TRBJ2-3, with no clear D. Between the trimmed V and J ends, which lost 2 bases and 10 bases, there was a span of 13 bases. This CDR3 contains 13 residues. Germline V gene sequence: CDR1 MNHNY, CDR2 SVGAGI (reference sequence). The CDR3 is CASSYGENRAQYF. DNA of the CDR3: TGTGCCAGCAGTTACGGTGAGAATCGGGCGCAGTATTTT.

This clonotype was observed many times. V usage is TRBV7-9 and J usage is TRBJ2-7; 7 bases align to TRBD1. CDR3 length: 13 residues. The J segment lost 1 base and the V segment lost 5 bases, leaving 2 bases of the junction unmatched. Germline-derived CDR1 and CDR2 are SEHNR and FQNEAQ (reference sequence). In DNA form, the CDR3 reads TGTGCCAGCAGCCCGGGACAGTCCTACGAGCAGTACTTC. It encodes CASSPGQSYEQYF.

Ten or more counts support this clonotype. This chain joins TRBV28 and TRBJ2-7, with TRBD1 identical over 7 bases. The CDR3 runs 14 residues. The germline V gene encodes CDR1 MDHEN and CDR2 SYDVKM. Trimming cost V 5 bases and J 3 bases; bases outside gene matches: 7. The CDR3 here is CASSRQGPLYEQYF. CDR3 bases: TGTGCCAGCAGTCGACAGGGCCCCCTCTACGAGCAGTACTTC.

Ten or more counts support this clonotype. This chain links TRBV27 with TRBJ2-1, with 12 bases that match TRBD2. Trimming took 5 bases from V and 3 from J; bases not matched to a gene: 8. The CDR3 runs to 17 residues. The germline V gene encodes CDR1 MNHEY and CDR2 SMNVEV (reference sequence). CDR3 nucleotide sequence: TGTGCCAGCAGTCTTGGGACTAGCGGGCCAGTCTACAATGAGCAGTTCTTC. It specifies CASSLGTSGPVYNEQFF.

This chain joins TRBV18 and TRBJ2-1; D not certain. Germline loops: CDR1 KGHSH, CDR2 LQKENI. The CDR3 is 12 residues long. The V and J ends lost 4 bases and 8 bases respectively, with 9 bases between them. CDR3 residues: CASSLGTDEQFF. CDR3 nucleotides: TGTGCCAGCTCACTTGGTACCGATGAGCAGTTCTTC. Together with reference TRBV18 and TRBJ2-1, the CDR3 gives the full variable domain: NAGVMQNPRHLVRRRGQEARLRCSPMKGHSHVYWYRQLPEEGLKFMVYLQKENIIDESGMPKERFSAEFPKEGPSILRIQQVVRGDSAAYFCASSLGTDEQFFGPGTRLTVL.

This clonotype showed up many times. The chain is built from TRBV20-1 and TRBJ2-6; 8 nucleotides line up with TRBD2. Germline V gene data show CDR1 as DFQATT and CDR2 as SNEGSKA (reference sequence). This CDR3 contains 17 residues. The ends lost 1 base at V and 0 bases at J; junction bases unmatched: 5. This CDR3 is CSARGLAGNSGANVLTF. The CDR3 region has the DNA TGCAGTGCTAGAGGCTTAGCGGGGAACTCTGGGGCCAACGTCCTGACTTTC.

This clonotype was recorded many times. V is TRBV6-5 and J is TRBJ2-5; 12 bases line up with TRBD2. The germline gives CDR1 MNHEY, CDR2 SVGAGI. CDR3 length: 16 amino acids. After removal of 4 bases from V and 4 bases from J, the junction contained 7 bases not matched to a gene. The CDR3 sequence is CASSSRLAGAAETQYF. The CDR3 DNA sequence: TGTGCCAGCAGTTCTCGACTAGCGGGAGCCGCAGAGACCCAGTACTTC.

This clonotype was seen repeatedly, ten times or more. The gene calls are TRBV7-2 and TRBJ2-1; 8 nucleotides align to TRBD2. Germline V gene sequence: CDR1 SGHTA, CDR2 FQGNSA. CDR3 size: 13 residues. Trimming took 1 base from V and 8 from J; bases not matched to a gene: 1. The CDR3 sequence: CASSLGRGDEQFF. CDR3 coding DNA: TGTGCCAGCAGCTTAGGGCGGGGGGATGAGCAGTTCTTC. Complete variable domain (other parts from reference TRBV7-2 and TRBJ2-1): GAGVSQSPSNKVTEKGKDVELRCDPISGHTALYWYRQSLGQGLEFLIYFQGNSAPDKSGLPSDRFSAERTGGSVSTLTIQRTQQEDSAVYLCASSLGRGDEQFFGPGTRLTVL.

This clonotype was counted many times. This rearrangement joins TRBV7-9 to TRBJ1-3, with 11 positions matching TRBD1. J lost 6 bases, V lost 6 bases, and 4 bases had no gene match. Per the germline V gene, CDR1 is SEHNR and CDR2 is FQNEAQ (reference sequence). The CDR3 extends over 14 amino acids. CDR3 sequence (DNA): TGTGCCAGCAGTTTGGGACAGGGGGAAAACACCATATATTTT. This codes for CASSLGQGENTIYF.

This clonotype was recorded at least ten times. The chain employs TRBV7-9 and TRBJ1-1; D is perhaps TRBD1 (6 bases). Germline values: CDR1 SEHNR, CDR2 FQNEAQ (reference sequence). This CDR3 comprises 16 residues. Between the trimmed V and J ends, which lost 0 bases and 1 base, there was a span of 12 bases. CDR3 bases: TGTGCCAGCAGCTTAGCAGGACAGCCCAGGAACACTGAAGCTTTCTTT. Residues: CASSLAGQPRNTEAFF. Combining the CDR3 with reference TRBV7-9 and TRBJ1-1 gives the whole variable domain DTGVSQNPRHKITKRGQNVTFRCDPISEHNRLYWYRQTLGQGPEFLTYFQNEAQLEKSRLLSDRFSAERPKGSFSTLEIQRTEQGDSAMYLCASSLAGQPRNTEAFFGQGTRLTVV.

This clonotype was observed at least ten times. V is TRBV18 and J is TRBJ2-3; D is ambiguous. Germline CDR1 KGHSH, CDR2 LQKENI. The CDR3 is 15 residues long. V gave up 3 bases and J gave up 1 base, with 11 bases separating them. The CDR3 bases are TGTGCCAGCTCACCTCTCTCACCGGGCACAGATACGCAGTATTTT. As protein: CASSPLSPGTDTQYF.

This chain uses TRBV4-1 with TRBJ2-1; D is unclear. V was shortened by 1 base and J by 7 bases, with 17 bases between the two germline ends. CDR3 length: 16 residues. CDR1 is MGHRA, CDR2 YSYEKL, per germline. This chain's CDR3 is CASSQGSGRTLNEQFF. CDR3 sequence (DNA): TGCGCCAGCAGCCAAGGGTCGGGCAGAACGTTGAATGAGCAGTTCTTC.

The sample holds many counts of this clonotype. The chain couples TRBV7-9 to TRBJ2-2, with 7 bases matching TRBD1. Germline values: CDR1 SEHNR, CDR2 FQNEAQ (reference sequence). The CDR3 loop spans 17 amino acids. V shed 5 bases, J shed 2 bases, and the junction held 11 bases outside the gene matches. CDR3 in amino acids: CASSPILDRVNTGELFF. Written as DNA, the CDR3 is TGTGCCAGCAGCCCCATTCTAGACAGGGTAAACACCGGGGAGCTGTTTTTT.

This clonotype was observed at least ten times. The chain carries TRBV2 and TRBJ2-3, with 8 bases matching TRBD2. J was trimmed by 2 bases and V by 8 bases; bases with no gene match: 9. The germline V gene has CDR1 SNHLY and CDR2 FYNNEI. The CDR3 has 15 amino acids. The CDR3 loop reads CASSDPTSATDTQYF. In DNA form, the CDR3 reads TGTGCCAGCTCCGACCCGACTAGCGCCACAGATACGCAGTATTTT.

The rearrangement links TRBV7-3 to TRBJ1-1; a possible D gene is TRBD1 (6 bases). Deletions cut 4 bases from V and 3 bases from J, with 15 bases between. This CDR3 comprises 15 residues. Germline values: CDR1 SGHTA, CDR2 FQGTGA. The CDR3 DNA reads as TGTGCCAGCAGCTCTACAGGGTGGGGGGACACTGAAGCTTTCTTT. It codes for CASSSTGWGDTEAFF.